The 32 T cell receptor beta chains given below trace back to one sample, sequenced in a study of blood T cell repertoires in COVID-19. The method was immunoSEQ multiplex PCR; TCRdb's version includes in-frame clones alone and lacks a portion of them. Found here are 80,000 to 95,000 clones, around 93% of them singletons; the top ten hold about 1.8%. The sequencing input was peripheral blood. These receptors all come from a human donor with active COVID-19. The donor label of this sample is uncertain.

This chain uses TRBV9 with TRBJ2-7, with D perhaps TRBD1 (6 bases). V lost 4 bases to trimming and J lost 3 bases, with 14 bases between them. This CDR3 is built from 14 residues. Germline V CDR1 and CDR2: SGDLS, YYNGEE. In nucleotides, the CDR3 is TGTGCCAGCAGCCAATCATCCAGGGGCTACGAGCAGTACTTC. As protein: CASSQSSRGYEQYF.

This clone occurred a few times. The junction does not match germline at one end; this may be a read error. This sequence joins TRBV10-3 and TRBJ2-7, with 9 bases matching TRBD1. CDR1 and CDR2 from the germline V gene are ENHRY and SYGVKD. The CDR3 has 12 amino acids. Here the CDR3 DNA reads TGTGCCATCAGTGAGTCGATAGGGACAGGGATCTTC. Translating it yields CAISESIGTGIF.

The rearrangement uses TRBV19 and TRBJ2-3; 7 positions match TRBD2. After removal of 0 bases from V and 1 base from J, the junction contained 4 bases not matched to a gene. The CDR3 spans 16 residues. Looked up from germline, CDR1 is LNHDA and CDR2 is SQIVND (reference sequence). The CDR3 loop is CASSIEASGGTDTQYF. The CDR3 nucleotides are TGTGCCAGTAGTATAGAGGCTAGCGGTGGCACAGATACGCAGTATTTT.

The chain joins TRBV5-1 to TRBJ2-5, with 7 positions matching TRBD1. Germline V gene data show CDR1 as SGHRS and CDR2 as YFSETQ. The CDR3 totals 16 residues. J was trimmed by 5 bases and V by 2 bases; bases with no gene match: 12. Written as DNA, the CDR3 is TGCGCCAGCAGCTTCACCGGGACAGCGGCAACTGAGACCCAGTACTTC. Its protein product is CASSFTGTAATETQYF.

In regard to this clone: Other DNA sequences in the same sample also yield this CDR3. This sequence joins TRBV5-6 and TRBJ1-1; no firm D call. Germline CDR1 reads SGHDT; CDR2 reads YYEEEE. Trimming pared 3 bases from V and 1 base from J, leaving 7 bases between. CDR3 length equals 13 residues. This CDR3 is CASSSTGNTEAFF. CDR3 DNA sequence: TGTGCCAGCAGCTCAACGGGGAACACTGAAGCTTTCTTT.

Here the CDR3 DNA reads TGTGCCAGCATCTTAATAGCGGGGGGGCCGAATGGTGAGCAGTTCTTC. As protein: CASILIAGGPNGEQFF. The chain is built from TRBV21-1 and TRBJ2-1; the table assigns TRBD2, which was not confirmed against the DNA. TRBV21-1 represents a pseudogene. The CDR3 has 16 residues.

Points on this clone: An end of the junction differs from the germline gene, which may be a read error. V is TRBV6-1 and J is TRBJ2-7; TRBD1 matches 8 bases. The CDR3 is 14 amino acids. Germline V CDR1 and CDR2: MNHNS, SASEGT. Here the CDR3 reads CASSDARTGREQYF. The CDR3 coding sequence is TGTGCCAGTAGTGATGCTCGGACAGGGAGGGAGCAGTACTTC.

With respect to this clone: The same CDR3 can be traced to other DNA sequences in this sample. The rearrangement joins TRBV5-1 to TRBJ2-2; tentatively, D is TRBD1 (5 bases). The germline V and J ends were trimmed by 5 bases and 6 bases, with 14 bases remaining between them. This CDR3 has 14 residues. Germline CDR1 reads SGHRS; CDR2 reads YFSETQ. The CDR3: CASSLRGDAGELFF. The DNA of the CDR3 is TGCGCCAGCAGTCTAAGGGGCGACGCCGGGGAGCTGTTTTTT. Variable domain in full (rest from reference TRBV5-1 and TRBJ2-2): KAGVTQTPRYLIKTRGQQVTLSCSPISGHRSVSWYQQTPGQGLQFLFEYFSETQRNKGNFPGRFSGRQFSNSRSEMNVSTLELGDSALYLCASSLRGDAGELFFGEGSRLTVL.

The chain couples TRBV7-9 to TRBJ1-2, with 7 positions matching TRBD1. V lost 8 bases, J lost 7 bases, and 10 bases stayed unmatched. CDR3 size: 13 residues. In germline, CDR1 is SEHNR, CDR2 FQNEAQ (reference sequence). CDR3 DNA sequence: TGTGCCAGCGGCGCGACAGGGATTAGTGGCTACACCTTC. It translates to CASGATGISGYTF.

The chain joins TRBV28 to TRBJ1-2, with a possible D match to TRBD1 (6 bases). V lost 6 bases to trimming and J lost 5 bases, with 16 bases between them. There are 14 residues in the CDR3. Germline V gene sequence: CDR1 MDHEN, CDR2 SYDVKM. Written as DNA, the CDR3 is TGTGCCAGCAGCCCAGGGGCACCTGAATATGGCTACACCTTC. It yields the protein CASSPGAPEYGYTF.

A few counts support this clone. The chain couples TRBV4-1 to TRBJ1-5; 8 nucleotides agree with TRBD1. J was trimmed by 6 bases and V by 2 bases; bases with no gene match: 6. Per the germline V gene, CDR1 is MGHRA and CDR2 is YSYEKL. This CDR3 is built from 15 residues. Here the CDR3 DNA reads TGCGCCAGCAGCCAACCCGACAGGGGCGGTCAGCCCCAGCATTTT. Protein product: CASSQPDRGGQPQHF.

V and J are TRBV9 and TRBJ2-1; 10 bases map to TRBD2. From germline, CDR1 is SGDLS and CDR2 YYNGEE. The CDR3 is 16 amino acids. The V segment lost 0 bases and the J segment 7 bases; nucleotides outside the gene matches: 7. In nucleotides, the CDR3 is TGTGCCAGCAGCGTAGGACCAAGCGGGGGGGCTAATGAGCAGTTCTTC. Amino acid sequence: CASSVGPSGGANEQFF. Complete variable domain (other parts from reference TRBV9 and TRBJ2-1): DSGVTQTPKHLITATGQRVTLRCSPRSGDLSVYWYQQSLDQGLQFLIQYYNGEERAKGNILERFSAQQFPDLHSELNLSSLELGDSALYFCASSVGPSGGANEQFFGPGTRLTVL.

The chain has TRBV5-1 and TRBJ1-2; TRBD1 might be the D (5 bases). V lost 6 bases and J lost 0, with 15 bases in between. This CDR3 comprises 15 residues. Per the germline V gene, CDR1 is SGHRS and CDR2 is YFSETQ. For the CDR3, the DNA is TGCGCCAGCACCGGCGGGACGGGAGCTAACTATGGCTACACCTTC. Its protein is CASTGGTGANYGYTF.

V is TRBV7-9 and J is TRBJ1-4; possibly TRBD1 for D (5 bases). Deletions cut 1 base from V and 8 bases from J, with 11 bases between. Germline values: CDR1 SEHNR, CDR2 FQNEAQ (reference sequence). The CDR3 sequence is 14 residues long. The CDR3 nucleotides read TGTGCCAGCAGCTTAGACGCAGGGTTCGAAAAACTGTTTTTT. It codes for CASSLDAGFEKLFF.

The V call is TRBV13, the J call TRBJ1-1; D possibly corresponds to TRBD1 (5 bases). The CDR3 is 15 amino acids. The V end lost 8 bases, the J end lost 6 bases, and 22 bases lay between the germline ends. CDR1 PRHDT and CDR2 FYEKMQ come from the germline V gene (reference sequence). Here the CDR3 reads CASPETVSDSSEAFF. CDR3 in DNA: TGTGCCAGCCCGGAGACAGTAAGTGATTCATCTGAAGCTTTCTTT.

The gene calls are TRBV29-1 and TRBJ2-2, with TRBD1 as a possible D gene (6 bases). Germline loops: CDR1 SQVTM, CDR2 ANQGSEA. The length of the CDR3 is 12 residues. V lost 6 bases and J 4 bases, leaving 9 bases between the germline ends. The CDR3, as DNA: TGCAGCGTGGGACACGCCACCGGGGAGCTGTTTTTT. It specifies CSVGHATGELFF.

The rearrangement uses TRBV28 and TRBJ2-1; 8 bases agree with TRBD1. Per the germline V gene, CDR1 is MDHEN and CDR2 is SYDVKM. CDR3 length equals 16 residues. V was clipped by 5 bases and J by 7 bases; unmatched bases: 13. CDR3 protein: CASSTPDRGIWNEQFF. CDR3 DNA: TGTGCCAGCAGTACTCCCGACAGGGGTATATGGAATGAGCAGTTCTTC.

CDR3 residues: CASSGGVDTQYF. The DNA of the CDR3 is TGTGCCAGCAGTGGCGGGGTTGATACGCAGTATTTT. V gene TRBV12-3 or TRBV12-4 combines with J gene TRBJ2-3; maybe TRBD2 (6 bases). This CDR3 region has 12 residues. The V and J ends lost 5 bases and 6 bases respectively, with 9 bases between them.

This clone was observed once. The CDR3 nucleotides read TGTGCCAGCAGCTTGGGTCTAGCGGGGGGGCGGAGCACCGGGGAGCTGTTTTTT. Encoded protein: CASSLGLAGGRSTGELFF. This rearrangement joins TRBV7-2 to TRBJ2-2, with TRBD2 identical over 12 bases. There are 18 residues in the CDR3. With 3 bases clipped from V and 4 bases from J, the junction kept 9 bases outside the gene matches. Germline V gives CDR1 SGHTA, CDR2 FQGNSA.

This clone was counted a single time. The chain carries TRBV19 and TRBJ2-5, with TRBD2 identical over 10 bases. From germline, CDR1 is LNHDA and CDR2 SQIVND (reference sequence). The CDR3 consists of 16 residues. V was clipped by 3 bases and J by 5 bases; unmatched bases: 9. Here the CDR3 reads CASSIASGGLGETQYF. The DNA for the CDR3 is TGTGCCAGTAGTATTGCTAGCGGGGGCCTTGGGGAGACCCAGTACTTC.

The V gene is TRBV10-1, the J gene TRBJ2-1; possibly TRBD2 for D (6 bases). Trimming took 3 bases from V and 12 from J, leaving 9 bases between them. Germline V gene data show CDR1 as WNHNN and CDR2 as SYGVQD (reference sequence). The CDR3 sequence is 11 residues long. CDR3 in amino acids: CASSDSGLQFF. The CDR3 DNA follows: TGCGCCAGCAGTGACAGCGGGTTGCAGTTCTTC.

J is TRBJ2-7 and V is TRBV13; 11 nucleotides match TRBD1. Germline V gives CDR1 PRHDT, CDR2 FYEKMQ (reference sequence). J gave up 7 bases and V 1 base, and 6 bases lay outside the gene matches. The CDR3 consists of 15 residues. In DNA form, the CDR3 reads TGTGCCAGCAGCTTAGACCTTGGGACAGGGGGGGAGCAGTACTTC. Encoded protein: CASSLDLGTGGEQYF.

The chain combines TRBV5-4 with TRBJ2-2, with D unresolved. V gave up 0 bases and J gave up 4 bases, with 16 bases separating them. Germline loops: CDR1 SGHNT, CDR2 YYREEE (reference sequence). This CDR3 contains 17 residues. The CDR3 region is CASSLELQRQGTGELFF. The CDR3 coding sequence is TGTGCCAGCAGCTTGGAACTCCAGCGTCAAGGCACCGGGGAGCTGTTTTTT.

V is TRBV9 and J is TRBJ1-6; D remains unclear. Trimming left V 3 bases short and J 0 bases short, with 7 bases between. The V gene's germline CDR1 is SGDLS and CDR2 YYNGEE. CDR3 length equals 15 residues. DNA for the CDR3: TGTGCCAGCAGCGCTTCGAGCTCCTATAATTCACCCCTCCACTTT. This gives the protein CASSASSSYNSPLHF.

On this clone itself: Additional DNA sequences in this sample encode the identical CDR3. In DNA form, the CDR3 reads TGTGCCAGCAGCCAAGACAGGGGCTACGAGCAGTACTTC. Translating it yields CASSQDRGYEQYF. J is TRBJ2-7 and V is TRBV4-2, with D possibly being TRBD1 (6 bases). Germline V lookup: CDR1 LGHNA, CDR2 YNFKEQ. V lost 0 bases to trimming and J lost 3 bases, with 6 bases between them. The CDR3 length is 13 residues.

This clone was counted a single time. The V and J genes are TRBV28 and TRBJ2-1; D is possibly TRBD2 (5 bases). Between the trimmed V and J ends, which lost 4 bases and 7 bases, there was a span of 5 bases. CDR3 length: 11 amino acids. Germline V lookup: CDR1 MDHEN, CDR2 SYDVKM. CDR3 region: CASSWRNEQFF. The CDR3 region has the DNA TGTGCCAGCAGTTGGAGGAATGAGCAGTTCTTC. The entire variable domain, with the rest obtained from reference TRBV28 and TRBJ2-1, is as follows: DVKVTQSSRYLVKRTGEKVFLECVQDMDHENMFWYRQDPGLGLRLIYFSYDVKMKEKGDIPEGYSVSREKKERFSLILESASTNQTSMYLCASSWRNEQFFGPGTRLTVL.

V gene TRBV4-3 combines with J gene TRBJ1-2, with D maybe TRBD1 (6 bases). The ends were cut back, 2 bases at V and 2 bases at J, with 9 bases in the middle. Per the germline V gene, CDR1 is LGHNA and CDR2 is YSLEER. This CDR3 is 14 amino acids long. CDR3 nucleotides: TGCGCCAGCAGCCAAACACAGGGAAACTATGGCTACACCTTC. It codes for CASSQTQGNYGYTF.

The sample holds one count of this clone. The J gene is TRBJ2-3, the V gene TRBV6-5; 8 nucleotides agree with TRBD2. CDR1 MNHEY and CDR2 SVGAGI come from the germline V gene. V was pared by 6 bases and J by 5 bases, with 10 bases of the junction left unmatched. The CDR3 is made up of 15 amino acids. CDR3 region: CASSLRGGWGDTQYF. The CDR3 region has the DNA TGTGCCAGCAGCCTCCGCGGGGGGTGGGGAGATACGCAGTATTTT.

J is TRBJ2-1 and V is TRBV10-3; TRBD2 matches at 10 bases. V was pared by 10 bases and J by 3 bases, with 6 bases of the junction left unmatched. The length of the CDR3 is 14 residues. Germline V gene lookup returns CDR1 ENHRY and CDR2 SYGVKD. The CDR3 loop is CATTLAGVYNEQFF. The CDR3 DNA sequence: TGTGCCACCACCCTAGCGGGGGTCTACAATGAGCAGTTCTTC.

The V and J genes are TRBV11-2 and TRBJ2-3; the D is unclear. This CDR3 has 14 amino acids. The germline V gene encodes CDR1 SGHAT and CDR2 FQNNGV. Trimming took off 1 base at V and 0 bases at J, with 5 bases between the two ends. The CDR3 region has the DNA TGTGCCAGCAGCTTAGCGCGGAGCACAGATACGCAGTATTTT. Translation gives CASSLARSTDTQYF.

The chain uses TRBV9 and TRBJ2-5; D is undetermined. The CDR3 extends over 14 amino acids. V dropped 0 bases and J dropped 2 bases, with 8 bases sitting between them. Germline CDR1 reads SGDLS; CDR2 reads YYNGEE. The CDR3 reads CASSVESVQETQYF. For the CDR3, the DNA is TGTGCCAGCAGCGTAGAGAGCGTTCAAGAGACCCAGTACTTC.

Here the CDR3 DNA reads TGTGCCAGCTCACCGGGACAGGCCTCCTACGAGCAGTACTTC. Amino acids: CASSPGQASYEQYF. The chain combines TRBV18 with TRBJ2-7; TRBD1 agrees at 8 bases. J gave up 0 bases and V 3 bases, and 1 base lay outside the gene matches. Germline V gives CDR1 KGHSH, CDR2 LQKENI. This CDR3 contains 14 residues.